This TCR beta chain was profiled in a study of cytomegalovirus exposure and HLA in healthy donors (dated by TCRdb to the late 2010s). With regard to the full study: In an earlier analysis of roughly 590 of the donors, around 300 Gb of sequence data and 100 million or so unique TCR beta sequences from about 190 million T cells were reported. A later genetic analysis used genome-wide SNP genotypes for 398 of the 666 donors, treating that subset as a discovery cohort. To study patterns of TCR occurrence, a later analysis re-analyzed previously published TCR beta repertoires from 700 or so donors and added high-resolution HLA genotyping. All discovery cohort repertoires had been generated using a single sequencing platform. Among 350 to 400 genotyped donors of the cohort, an average of 235,054 unique TCR beta nucleotide sequences were sequenced per donor, roughly 18% of them non-productive. Donor age, sex, ethnicity and CMV serostatus were compiled together with the repertoire data. Four or five DR-DQ haplotypes were handled as single units for association and clustering, since linkage in the cohort was strong. The study was designed to test whether signatures of past pathogen exposure could be identified by cataloging public T cell receptors. Of the roughly 400 genotyped donors, about 80% fell in the genetic ancestry cluster associated with self-reported Caucasian donors. An earlier analysis of 587 of the donors used high-throughput TCR beta sequencing to judge whether each TCR beta V gene segment behaved as functional or pseudogenic. The number of donors typed differed by locus, with roughly 620-630 for A, B, C, DRB1 and DQB1, more than 500 for DQA1, 600 to 610 for DPA1, and some 470 for DPB1. In the later analysis, no new phenotypic data were used to find candidate immune exposures; instead, reliance was placed on TCR beta sequences and their occurrence across donors. Besides the first cohort of approximately 670 subjects, a separate validation cohort made up of around 120 different subjects was used. About 280 gigabases of sequencing data and 91 million or so unique TCR sequences made up an early release that covered nearly 650 HLA-typed donors. To predict cytomegalovirus infection status, the study combined high-throughput TCR immunosequencing, statistical association of individual TCRs with disease status, and machine learning. The study used immunosequencing to profile the T cell repertoires of more than 650 subjects and linked those repertoires to cytomegalovirus serostatus. Both class I and class II loci were covered by HLA typing, at four-digit resolution. Broad study findings and their caveats: Because counts were too low, seventeen rarely observed V segments, including chromosome 9 orphons, were excluded from the earlier analysis of several hundred of the donors. For the cohort, immune exposure information was limited to CMV serostatus. The classifier was reported to diagnose cytomegalovirus status with high specificity and sensitivity in both the original and validation cohorts. Because HLA typing was unavailable for some donors at each locus, only the typed subset was used in association tests. The sequencing pipeline was judged likely to have produced a cluster of highly shared sequence variants as a technical artifact. Assigning TCR associations to individual alleles was difficult when HLA alleles, especially DR and DQ, strongly co-occurred. In the study, about 150 TCR beta chains were listed as associated with cytomegalovirus. Specific HLA alleles were associated with 15,000 to 20,000 TCR beta sequences at a false discovery rate of 0.05 in a later analysis. According to a later analysis, TCR association rates differed among HLA loci, with DRB1 alleles showing the most associated TCRs and HLA-C alleles showing the fewest. In a later genetic analysis, fewer N-insertions in productive TCRs were reported among donors in an Asian-associated ancestry cluster than the roughly 640-donor mean. The cohort was sequenced for TCR beta chains only, and without alpha or paired-chain data the features that could be detected were limited. Some IMGT-functional V segments, including TRBV6-2 and TRBV6-3, could not be distinguished by the 87-base-pair reads and were therefore excluded. Roughly uniform sequencing depth across donors was assumed in presence/absence analyses, although this assumption may not hold. Several of the top co-occurrence clusters appeared to be linked to parvovirus B19, influenza, CMV and Epstein-Barr virus, according to a later analysis. Correlated functional status among segregating V segments might reflect linkage disequilibrium, but an unknown experimental factor could not be ruled out. Compared with equally common non-associated chains, HLA-associated TCR beta chains in a later analysis were more clonally expanded and had lower generation probabilities. In an earlier analysis of some 500 of the donors, most TCR beta V segments were observed in productive rearrangements about 87% or about 30% of the time, broadly matching IMGT annotations. A few of the identified cytomegalovirus-associated TCR beta chains were confirmed in vitro to be specific for cytomegalovirus antigens. Most TCR sequences were observed very rarely across donors, whereas some public TCRs were present in many individuals. A further reported finding was that TCR beta sequences accurately predicted the HLA-A and HLA-B alleles for most subjects in the first cohort. V-gene and J-gene trimming of TCR beta chains was associated with a missense DCLRE1C variant in a later genetic analysis, and the association was replicated in an independent cohort. The authors suggested that the approach could potentially be generalized to other disease states and immunological phenotypes. A later analysis found that most CMV-associated TCR beta chains appeared HLA-restricted, with HLA associations seemingly driven largely by CMV exposure.

In total, roughly 670 healthy bone marrow donors made up the cohort. All cohort members were sampled while nominally healthy, although unrecorded immune exposures were likely present. The donor was CMV seronegative and belonged to the group of roughly 330 seronegative cohort members. Every donor gave a peripheral blood sample, and the peripheral blood mononuclear cells from that sample were used for TCR beta sequencing. Genomic DNA extraction from the blood cell samples was performed with the Qiagen DNeasy Blood Extraction Kit. The receptor library was made with the immunoSEQ multiplex PCR assay. A mixture of 60 forward primers for TCR Vbeta segments and 13 reverse primers for TCR Jbeta segments was used in the multiplex PCR. The CDR3 region of rearranged TCR beta genes was amplified from genomic DNA by a multiplex PCR assay. The amplified TCR beta libraries were sequenced on the Illumina HiSeq System as 87-base-pair reads. As for the authors' bioinformatics: A later analysis counted some 80 million unique TCR beta chains across the 550 to 800 repertoires, and about 10 million of these chains were shared by at least two donors. A nearest-neighbor algorithm error-corrected the raw reads and collapsed the reads into unique sequences, merging closely related sequences to remove PCR and sequencing errors. CDR3 sequences were aligned to IMGT reference sequences to assign V, D and J gene segments. For a sequence to be retained, a match of at least six nucleotides was required to both a V gene segment and a J gene segment. A rearrangement counted as productive if the CDR3 had no stop codons and remained in frame with V and J, and every other rearrangement counted as non-productive. CDR3 was defined by IMGT convention, running from the second conserved V-encoded cysteine to the conserved J-encoded phenylalanine. Sequences without an unambiguous match to a single V gene segment were excluded from the earlier analysis of almost 600 of the donors. An earlier analysis of fewer than 750 of the donors called V segments functional above 56.7% productive rearrangements and segregating when the between-donor standard deviation exceeded 5%. To diagnose cytomegalovirus status from the catalog of TCR beta chain sequences, a statistical classification framework was built. A later analysis assigned V and J genes by comparing TCR nucleotide sequences with IMGT/GENE-DB human TR gene sequences. A later analysis assigned CDR3 sequences and most-parsimonious VDJ recombination scenarios with the TCRdist pipeline. In a later analysis, each TCR beta chain was defined by its CDR3 amino acid sequence together with its V-gene family, and reads without a unique V-gene family were excluded. As a way to deal with suspected cross-contamination and a sequencing artifact, a later analysis dropped more than 500 nucleotide sequences that were highly shared and had low generation probability. A later analysis calculated a clonal expansion index for each public chain from normalized within-repertoire ranks of inferred template counts. Generation probabilities in a later analysis came from a VDJ recombination model fitted to out-of-frame rearrangements, and those results were checked against IGoR. A later analysis scored TCR-TCR, TCR-HLA and TCR-CMV co-occurrence with hypergeometric tests, applying a repertoire-size bias correction to TCR pairs. A later analysis estimated false discovery rates by permuting HLA or CMV assignments 20 times. In a later analysis, co-occurring TCRs were grouped using DBSCAN, with TCRdist sequence similarity added in when clustering inside HLA-allele-positive subsets. For co-occurrence clustering, repertoires with fewer than 30,000 or more than 120,000 public chains were excluded, along with five repertoires with anomalous nucleotide sharing. Not all clones reach the TCRdb copy of this immuneACCESS table, which keeps in-frame sequences only. Checked studies attribute under half of the gap to unresolved V genes and leave the rest unexplained. V and J calls and clone size come straight from that table; D and trimming were deduced from the DNA. The sample table lists fewer than 200,000 clones, about 86% of them with a count of one. About 2.2% of the sample lies in the top ten.

Trimming costs V 1 base and J 5 bases, and their ends lie 10 bases apart. The CDR3, from cysteine to phenylalanine, totals 14 residues. Solely the CDR3 DNA is kept, with 42 bases framed from the first base. Per the germline V gene (reference sequence), LNHDA is the CDR1 and SQIVND is the CDR2. About this clone: Its specific antigen is unknown. No base quality values were provided; no much bigger clone lies one nucleotide off.

The sample comprised PBMCs. The chain uses TRBV19 and TRBJ2-3; a tentative D call is TRBD2 (6 bases match). This TCR came from a woman aged 25 to 39 in good health and CMV-seronegative. In nucleotide form, the sequence is TGTGCCAGTAGTATAGCGGGAGTCGTAGATACGCAGTATTTT. This codes for CASSIAGVVDTQYF.